Below, one TCR beta chain is given with its context. Its antigen is undetermined. It may be a read error: a sequence one base away is much more abundant. The record originates from a study of Graves' ophthalmopathy and Graves' hyperthyroidism. Study-level points and caveats: The model's ophthalmopathy progression predictions had less than 71% sensitivity and over 72% specificity.

RNA transcripts were the template, and TCR beta CDR3 regions were amplified from them. First-round RT-PCR employed HTBI primers, with a second-round multiplex PCR after it. TCRdb redid the calling of the multiplex PCR reads with MiXCR, one entry per CDR3 protein. The sample yields about 150,000 distinct CDR3 sequences, 30% to 45% seen once. V lost 1 base and J 10 bases, leaving 11 bases between the germline ends. This CDR3 comprises 13 residues. Germline values: CDR1 GTSNPN, CDR2 SVGIG (reference sequence). The genes are TRBV30 and TRBJ1-6, with TRBD1 as a possible D gene (5 bases). The sequence derives from a woman between 40 and 50 years old with Graves' ophthalmopathy. The sample comprised peripheral blood. CDR3: CAWSERGLSPLHF. CDR3 coding DNA: TGTGCCTGGAGTGAACGGGGACTCTCACCCCTCCACTTT. Full variable domain (missing parts from reference TRBV30 and TRBJ1-6): SQTIHQWPATLVQPVGSPLSLECTVEGTSNPNLYWYRQAAGRGLQLLFYSVGIGQISSEVPQNLSASRPQDRQFILSSKKLLLSDSGFYLCAWSERGLSPLHFGNGTRLTVT.